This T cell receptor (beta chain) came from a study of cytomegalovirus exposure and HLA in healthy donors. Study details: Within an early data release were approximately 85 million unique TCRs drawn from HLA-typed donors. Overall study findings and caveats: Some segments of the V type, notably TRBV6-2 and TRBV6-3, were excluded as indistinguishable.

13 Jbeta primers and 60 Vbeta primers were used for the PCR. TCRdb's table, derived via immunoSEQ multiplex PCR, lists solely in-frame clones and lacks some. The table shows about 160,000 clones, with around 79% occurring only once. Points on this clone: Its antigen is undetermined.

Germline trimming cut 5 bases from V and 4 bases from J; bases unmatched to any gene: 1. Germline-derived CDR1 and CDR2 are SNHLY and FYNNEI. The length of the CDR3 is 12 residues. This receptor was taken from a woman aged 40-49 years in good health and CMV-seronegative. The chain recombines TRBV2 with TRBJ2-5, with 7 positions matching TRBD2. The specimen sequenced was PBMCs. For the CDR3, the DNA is TGTGCCAGCAGTCCTAGCGGAGAGACCCAGTACTTC. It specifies CASSPSGETQYF.